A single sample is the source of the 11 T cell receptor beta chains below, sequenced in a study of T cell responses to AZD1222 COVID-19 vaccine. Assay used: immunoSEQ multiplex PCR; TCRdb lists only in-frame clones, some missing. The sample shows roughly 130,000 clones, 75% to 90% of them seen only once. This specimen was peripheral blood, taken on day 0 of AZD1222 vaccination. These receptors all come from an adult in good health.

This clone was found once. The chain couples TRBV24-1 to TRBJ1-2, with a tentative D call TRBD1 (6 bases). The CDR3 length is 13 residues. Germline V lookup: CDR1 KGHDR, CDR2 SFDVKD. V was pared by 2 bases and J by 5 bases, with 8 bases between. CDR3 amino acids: CATSDSDSYGYTF. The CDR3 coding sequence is TGTGCCACCAGTGATTCGGACAGTTATGGCTACACCTTC.

This CDR3 reads CASSLGQAKSSEQYF. CDR3 in DNA: TGTGCCAGCAGCTTGGGACAGGCGAAATCAAGCGAGCAGTACTTC. V is TRBV11-1 and J is TRBJ2-7; 8 bases are a match to TRBD1. Looked up from germline, CDR1 is SGHAT and CDR2 is FQDESV (reference sequence). The CDR3 runs 15 residues. V lost 3 bases to trimming and J lost 6 bases; unmatched junction nucleotides: 10.

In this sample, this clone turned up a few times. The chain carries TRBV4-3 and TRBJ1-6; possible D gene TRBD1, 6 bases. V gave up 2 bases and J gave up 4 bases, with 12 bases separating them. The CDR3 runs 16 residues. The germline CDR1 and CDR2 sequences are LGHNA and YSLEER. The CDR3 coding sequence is TGCGCCAGCAGCCAATCAGGGACACCGTATAATTCACCCCTCCACTTT. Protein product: CASSQSGTPYNSPLHF.

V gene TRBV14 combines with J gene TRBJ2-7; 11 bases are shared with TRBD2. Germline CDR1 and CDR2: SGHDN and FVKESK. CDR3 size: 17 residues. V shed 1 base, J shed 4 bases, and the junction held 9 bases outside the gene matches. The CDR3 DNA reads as TGTGCCAGCAGCCAAGGACTAGCGGGAATTGATCGGTACGAGCAGTACTTC. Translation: CASSQGLAGIDRYEQYF. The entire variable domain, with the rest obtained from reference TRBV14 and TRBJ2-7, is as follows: EAGVTQFPSHSVIEKGQTVTLRCDPISGHDNLYWYRRVMGKEIKFLLHFVKESKQDESGMPNNRFLAERTGGTYSTLKVQPAELEDSGVYFCASSQGLAGIDRYEQYFGPGTRLTVT.

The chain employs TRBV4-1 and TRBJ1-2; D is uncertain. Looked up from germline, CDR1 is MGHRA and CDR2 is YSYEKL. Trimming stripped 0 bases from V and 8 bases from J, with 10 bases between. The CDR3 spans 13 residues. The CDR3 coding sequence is TGCGCCAGCAGCCAAGAGAAGGCCCTAGGCTACACCTTC. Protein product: CASSQEKALGYTF.

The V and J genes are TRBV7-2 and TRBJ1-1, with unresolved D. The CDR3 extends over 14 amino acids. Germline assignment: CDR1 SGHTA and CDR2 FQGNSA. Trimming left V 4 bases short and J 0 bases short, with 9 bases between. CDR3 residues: CASSSSWLNTEAFF. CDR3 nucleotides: TGTGCCAGCAGCTCCTCTTGGTTGAACACTGAAGCTTTCTTT.

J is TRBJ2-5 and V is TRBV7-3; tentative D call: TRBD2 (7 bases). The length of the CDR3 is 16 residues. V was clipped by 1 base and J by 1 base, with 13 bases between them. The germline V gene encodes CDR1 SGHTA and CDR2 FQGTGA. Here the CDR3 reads CASSLNGGAGQETQYF. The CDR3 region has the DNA TGTGCCAGCAGCTTAAATGGGGGGGCAGGCCAAGAGACCCAGTACTTC. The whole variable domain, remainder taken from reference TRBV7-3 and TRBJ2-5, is GAGVSQTPSNKVTEKGKYVELRCDPISGHTALYWYRQSLGQGPEFLIYFQGTGAADDSGLPNDRFFAVRPEGSVSTLKIQRTERGDSAVYLCASSLNGGAGQETQYFGPGTRLLVL.

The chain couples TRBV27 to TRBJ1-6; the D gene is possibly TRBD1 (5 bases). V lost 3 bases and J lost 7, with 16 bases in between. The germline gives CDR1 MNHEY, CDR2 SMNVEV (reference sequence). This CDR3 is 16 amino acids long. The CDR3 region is CASSFAGYSGNSPLHF. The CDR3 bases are TGTGCCAGCAGTTTCGCAGGGTATTCGGGGAATTCACCCCTCCACTTT.

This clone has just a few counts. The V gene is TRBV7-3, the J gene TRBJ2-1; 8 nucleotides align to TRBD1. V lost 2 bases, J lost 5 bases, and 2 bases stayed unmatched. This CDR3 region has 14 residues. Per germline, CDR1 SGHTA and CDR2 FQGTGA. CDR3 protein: CASSLGQGHNEQFF. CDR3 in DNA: TGTGCCAGCAGCTTAGGACAGGGACACAATGAGCAGTTCTTC.

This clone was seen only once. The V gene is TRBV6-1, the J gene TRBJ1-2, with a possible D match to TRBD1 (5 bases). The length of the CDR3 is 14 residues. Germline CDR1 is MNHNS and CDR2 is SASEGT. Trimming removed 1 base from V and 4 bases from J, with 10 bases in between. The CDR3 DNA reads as TGTGCCAGCAGTGAAGAGGGGTGGACCTATGGCTACACCTTC. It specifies CASSEEGWTYGYTF.

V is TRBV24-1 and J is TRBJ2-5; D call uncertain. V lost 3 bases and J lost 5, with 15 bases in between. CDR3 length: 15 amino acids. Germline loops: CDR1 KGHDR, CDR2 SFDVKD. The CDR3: CATSDPNRAGETQYF. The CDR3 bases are TGTGCCACCAGTGATCCCAATAGAGCTGGGGAGACCCAGTACTTC.